The rows below give T cell receptor beta chains drawn from one sample of a study of blood T cell repertoires in COVID-19. The data were produced by immunoSEQ multiplex PCR, yet TCRdb's version contains in-frame clones alone and is incomplete. The table lists 200,000 to 300,000 clones, 82% of them singletons. Sequencing was carried out using peripheral blood. The receptors come from a woman aged 55-69 years with active or convalescent COVID-19. CDR3s include the opening cysteine and the closing phenylalanine or tryptophan. D genes are given only for firm matches. The size of a clone is reported for some rows only, either as once, few or many, or as a class for expanded clones.

CDR3nt | CDR3aa | j_gene | v_gene | len | d_gene | abundance
TGTGCCAGCAGCTTAGGAGCGGGGGGAGATACGCAGTATTTT | CASSLGAGGDTQYF | TRBJ2-3 | TRBV7-2 | 14 | TRBD2 | few
TGTGCCAGCTCAAACCCGGGACAGGAAAACATTCAGTACTTC | CASSNPGQENIQYF | TRBJ2-4 | TRBV18 | 14 | TRBD1 | many
TGTGCCAGCAGCCCAGTTCTGGTGGATTCACCCCTCCACTTT | CASSPVLVDSPLHF | TRBJ1-6 | TRBV3-1/TRBV3-2 | 14 | NA | NA
TGCGCCAGCAGCCCAGGATGGGCAGCCCAAGAGACCCAGTACTTC | CASSPGWAAQETQYF | TRBJ2-5 | TRBV4-1 | 15 | NA | NA
TGTGCCAGCGGACCGACAGGGGGCGGTCAGCCCCAGCATTTT | CASGPTGGGQPQHF | TRBJ1-5 | TRBV6-6 | 14 | TRBD1 | NA
TGTGCCAGCAGTTATACGGGACAGGGTCCCGGCTACACCTTC | CASSYTGQGPGYTF | TRBJ1-2 | TRBV6-5 | 14 | TRBD1 | NA
TGTGCCAGCAGCGTGAGAAACAATGAGCAGTTCTTC | CASSVRNNEQFF | TRBJ2-1 | TRBV9 | 12 | NA | few
TGCGCCAGCAGCCAAGGGACTAGCGCTCAAGAGACCCAGTACTTC | CASSQGTSAQETQYF | TRBJ2-5 | TRBV4-3 | 15 | TRBD2 | NA
TGTGCCAGCAGCTTATTGGGGGCGTTTGGAAACACCATATATTTT | CASSLLGAFGNTIYF | TRBJ1-3 | TRBV7-8 | 15 | NA | NA
TGTGCCAGCAGTGAAGGGGGACAGGGACTAGGGTATGGCTACACCTTC | CASSEGGQGLGYGYTF | TRBJ1-2 | TRBV6-1 | 16 | TRBD1 | NA
TGTGCCAGCTCAGGGAGACAAGTGAACACTGAAGCTTTCTTT | CASSGRQVNTEAFF | TRBJ1-1 | TRBV18 | 14 | NA | NA
TGTGCCAGCAAGCCGGGGACATGGAACACCGGGGAGCTGTTTTTT | CASKPGTWNTGELFF | TRBJ2-2 | TRBV6-5 | 15 | NA | NA
TGTGCCAGCAGCTCATCTAGCGGGGGTGTATACAATGAGCAGTTCTTC | CASSSSSGGVYNEQFF | TRBJ2-1 | TRBV11-3 | 16 | TRBD2 | NA
TGTGCCAGTAGTTCCCTACGAACTGAAGCTTTCTTT | CASSSLRTEAFF | TRBJ1-1 | TRBV19 | 12 | NA | NA
TGTGCCAGCAGCGTCAACCAGGGCACAGATACGCAGTATTTT | CASSVNQGTDTQYF | TRBJ2-3 | TRBV9 | 14 | NA | once
TGTGCCAGTAGTATACTCCGGGGGAGAAGTAACACCGGGGAGCTGTTTTTT | CASSILRGRSNTGELFF | TRBJ2-2 | TRBV19 | 17 | NA | few
TGTGCCTGGAAGGACGGCAGACACCTAGCGGAGACCCAGTACTTC | CAWKDGRHLAETQYF | TRBJ2-5 | TRBV30 | 15 | NA | NA
TGTGCCTGTGGCCGGAGGTCCGGCTACACCTTC | CACGRRSGYTF | TRBJ1-2 | TRBV30 | 11 | NA | NA
TGTGCCAGTAGTCCGGGACAGACCTACGAGCAGTACTTC | CASSPGQTYEQYF | TRBJ2-7 | TRBV19 | 13 | TRBD1 | NA
TGTGCCAGCAGCTTGGAGGCAGGGAACGAGCAGTTCTTC | CASSLEAGNEQFF | TRBJ2-1 | TRBV5-4 | 13 | NA | NA
TGTGCCAGCAGTTTAGCGGGGGGCGGCACAGATACGCAGTATTTT | CASSLAGGGTDTQYF | TRBJ2-3 | TRBV28 | 15 | TRBD2 | NA
TGTGCCAGCAGCACAGGGTTAGTAGCGGGGTCGTACGAGCAGTACTTC | CASSTGLVAGSYEQYF | TRBJ2-7 | TRBV28 | 16 | TRBD2 | NA
TGTGCCAGCAGCCCGCGCCAGGGCGCCTCTTACGAGCAGTACTTC | CASSPRQGASYEQYF | TRBJ2-7 | TRBV7-9 | 15 | NA | NA
TGTGCCAGCCGCCCCCAGGGACAGACATCTTCACCCCTCCACTTT | CASRPQGQTSSPLHF | TRBJ1-6 | TRBV2 | 15 | TRBD1 | NA
TGTGCCAGCAGTTTCTCTCGAGTGGAGGGCTACACCTTC | CASSFSRVEGYTF | TRBJ1-2 | TRBV6-2/TRBV6-3 | 13 | NA | few
TGCGCCAGCAGCCAAGATGAAGTGGGGCAGAAAGGAAACACCATATATTTT | CASSQDEVGQKGNTIYF | TRBJ1-3 | TRBV4-1 | 17 | NA | NA
TGTGCCAGCAGTTTATACGGAGAATTGGGTCTCCATCAGCCCCAGCATTTT | CASSLYGELGLHQPQHF | TRBJ1-5 | TRBV27 | 17 | NA | NA
TGTGCCAGCAGTTTTTACTACGAGCAGTACTTC | CASSFYYEQYF | TRBJ2-7 | TRBV11-2 | 11 | NA | few
TGTGCCAGCAGTTCCTCTAGCGGGGCAAGGGATACGCAGTATTTT | CASSSSSGARDTQYF | TRBJ2-3 | TRBV2 | 15 | TRBD2 | NA
TGTGCCAGCAGCCCTAGGACAGGCTTCCGGGACGAGCAGTACTTC | CASSPRTGFRDEQYF | TRBJ2-7 | TRBV7-9 | 15 | TRBD1 | few
TGTGCTAGTGGAAGGGGGGGGCCCGATGAGCAGTACTTC | CASGRGGPDEQYF | TRBJ2-7 | TRBV12-5 | 13 | NA | NA
TGTGCCAGCAGTGAATCGGCGGGATCCTACAATGAGCAGTTCTTC | CASSESAGSYNEQFF | TRBJ2-1 | TRBV6-1 | 15 | NA | NA
TGTGCCAGCAGCCAGGACAGGGGGAATTCACCCCTCCACTTT | CASSQDRGNSPLHF | TRBJ1-6 | TRBV3-1/TRBV3-2 | 14 | TRBD1 | few
TGTGCCAGTCGTTCAGGTACTAACTATGGCTACACCTTC | CASRSGTNYGYTF | TRBJ1-2 | TRBV19 | 13 | NA | NA
TGTGCCAGTAGGCGACTAGCCCACAATGAGCAGTTCTTC | CASRRLAHNEQFF | TRBJ2-1 | TRBV19 | 13 | TRBD2 | NA
TGTGCCAGCAGTTATTACGGACAGGGTGATGGCTACACCTTC | CASSYYGQGDGYTF | TRBJ1-2 | TRBV6-2/TRBV6-3 | 14 | TRBD1 | NA
TGTGCCAGAGGGGGCAGGGGGCGAAATGAAGCTTTCTTT | CARGGRGRNEAFF | TRBJ1-1 | TRBV5-3 | 13 | TRBD1 | NA
TGTGCCAGCAGCTCAAATGCCAGGGATGGCTACACCTTC | CASSSNARDGYTF | TRBJ1-2 | TRBV7-3 | 13 | NA | few
TGTGCCAGCAGCCGACTAGCGGGAGACATACAGCAGTTCTTC | CASSRLAGDIQQFF | TRBJ2-1 | TRBV6-5 | 14 | TRBD2 | NA
TGTGCCAGCAGTGAAGGGACAGGACCTAACTATGGCTACACCTTC | CASSEGTGPNYGYTF | TRBJ1-2 | TRBV25-1 | 15 | TRBD1 | NA
TGTGCCAGCAGCCCAAATCTAGCGGGGGGGCAAGGTGAGCAGTTCTTC | CASSPNLAGGQGEQFF | TRBJ2-1 | TRBV7-7 | 16 | TRBD2 | NA
TGCGCCAGCAGCGACGGGACTAGCGGACGAGATGAGCAGTTCTTC | CASSDGTSGRDEQFF | TRBJ2-1 | TRBV5-1 | 15 | TRBD2 | NA
TGCGCCAGCGCTCCAGGGGAAGGTCAGCCCCAGCATTTT | CASAPGEGQPQHF | TRBJ1-5 | TRBV5-1 | 13 | NA | NA
TGTGCTAGCAGCTTAGGGGCGGGGGCAGAGACCCAGTACTTC | CASSLGAGAETQYF | TRBJ2-5 | TRBV7-7 | 14 | NA | NA
TGTGCCAGCAGCCAAGATCGGGGTTCGCATCAGCCCCAGCATTTT | CASSQDRGSHQPQHF | TRBJ1-5 | TRBV3-1/TRBV3-2 | 15 | NA | NA
TGTGCCAGCAGCCGGGGGACCTTCTCCTATGAGCAGTTCTTC | CASSRGTFSYEQFF | TRBJ2-1 | TRBV6-5 | 14 | NA | NA
TGTGCCAGCAGCTTAATTTCGCAGGGAGGATCACCCCTCCACTTT | CASSLISQGGSPLHF | TRBJ1-6 | TRBV7-9 | 15 | NA | NA
TGTGCCAGCTCACCAACCGCTAGGACAGGTCGTGCCGGGGAGCTGTTTTTT | CASSPTARTGRAGELFF | TRBJ2-2 | TRBV18 | 17 | TRBD1 | NA
TGCGCCAGCAGCGAAGCAGGGGGTTCGCACTATGGCTACACCTTC | CASSEAGGSHYGYTF | TRBJ1-2 | TRBV4-3 | 15 | TRBD1 | NA
TGTGCCACCAGCAGAGGACGGGGGGGATACACAGATACGCAGTATTTT | CATSRGRGGYTDTQYF | TRBJ2-3 | TRBV15 | 16 | TRBD2 | NA
TGTGCCACCAGTGACCTTGACCCCGGGAGTGAGCAGTTCTTC | CATSDLDPGSEQFF | TRBJ2-1 | TRBV24-1 | 14 | NA | NA
TGTGCCAGCAGTTACAATTCCGGGACAGGAAACACCATATATTTT | CASSYNSGTGNTIYF | TRBJ1-3 | TRBV6-5 | 15 | NA | NA
TGTGCCATCAGCCGGGACAGGGCGAATTCACCCCTCCACTTT | CAISRDRANSPLHF | TRBJ1-6 | TRBV10-3 | 14 | TRBD1 | NA
TGTGCCAGCAGTAGAGGAGGAAACTATGGCTACACCTTC | CASSRGGNYGYTF | TRBJ1-2 | TRBV2 | 13 | NA | many
TGCGCCAGCAGACCCCTGGAAAGGGGGCGCGTGGGCTACACCTTC | CASRPLERGRVGYTF | TRBJ1-2 | TRBV5-1 | 15 | TRBD1 | NA
TGCGCCAGCAGCTTGTTCGCGGGGGGGCCGGCTCATGAGCAGTTCTTC | CASSLFAGGPAHEQFF | TRBJ2-1 | TRBV5-1 | 16 | TRBD2 | NA
TGTGCCAGCAGTTACTCAGGGACAGGGTCGCCCCTCCACTTT | CASSYSGTGSPLHF | TRBJ1-6 | TRBV6-6 | 14 | TRBD1 | NA
TGTGCCAGCAGCTCCCAGAATGAAAAACTGTTTTTT | CASSSQNEKLFF | TRBJ1-4 | TRBV11-2 | 12 | NA | NA
TGTGCCAGCTCACCTGAGGGAAATCAGTATTTT | CASSPEGNQYF | TRBJ2-3 | TRBV18 | 11 | NA | NA